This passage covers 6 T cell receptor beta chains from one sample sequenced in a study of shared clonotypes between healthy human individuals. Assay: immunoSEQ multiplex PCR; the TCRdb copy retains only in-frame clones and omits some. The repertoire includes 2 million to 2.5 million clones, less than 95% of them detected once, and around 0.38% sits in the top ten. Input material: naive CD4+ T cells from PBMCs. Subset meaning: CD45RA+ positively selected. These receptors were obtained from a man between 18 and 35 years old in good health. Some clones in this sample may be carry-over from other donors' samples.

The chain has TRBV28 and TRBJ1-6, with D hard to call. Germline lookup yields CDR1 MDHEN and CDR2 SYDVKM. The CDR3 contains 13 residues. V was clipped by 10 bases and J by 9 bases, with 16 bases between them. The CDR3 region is CATHYGRASPLHF. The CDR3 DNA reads TGTGCCACCCATTACGGTCGGGCTTCACCCCTCCACTTT.

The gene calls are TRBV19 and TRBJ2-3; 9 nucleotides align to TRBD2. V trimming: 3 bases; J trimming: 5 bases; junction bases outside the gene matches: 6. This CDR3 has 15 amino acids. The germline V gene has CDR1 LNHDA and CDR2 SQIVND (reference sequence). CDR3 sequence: CASSIQGLAVDTQYF. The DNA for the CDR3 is TGTGCCAGTAGTATTCAGGGACTAGCCGTAGATACGCAGTATTTT. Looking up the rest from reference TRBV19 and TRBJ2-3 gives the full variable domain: DGGITQSPKYLFRKEGQNVTLSCEQNLNHDAMYWYRQDPGQGLRLIYYSQIVNDFQKGDIAEGYSVSREKKESFPLTVTSAQKNPTAFYLCASSIQGLAVDTQYFGPGTRLTVL.

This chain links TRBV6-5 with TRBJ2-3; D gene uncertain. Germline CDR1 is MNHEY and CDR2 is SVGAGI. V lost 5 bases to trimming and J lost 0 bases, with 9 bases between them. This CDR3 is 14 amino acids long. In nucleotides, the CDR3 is TGTGCCAGCAGTCTAGACACTAGCACAGATACGCAGTATTTT. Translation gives CASSLDTSTDTQYF.

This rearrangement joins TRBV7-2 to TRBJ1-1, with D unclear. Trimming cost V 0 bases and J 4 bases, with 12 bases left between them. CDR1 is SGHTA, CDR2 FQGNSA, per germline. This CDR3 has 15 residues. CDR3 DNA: TGTGCCAGCAGCTTAGCACGGGTAGATGGCACTGAAGCTTTCTTT. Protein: CASSLARVDGTEAFF.

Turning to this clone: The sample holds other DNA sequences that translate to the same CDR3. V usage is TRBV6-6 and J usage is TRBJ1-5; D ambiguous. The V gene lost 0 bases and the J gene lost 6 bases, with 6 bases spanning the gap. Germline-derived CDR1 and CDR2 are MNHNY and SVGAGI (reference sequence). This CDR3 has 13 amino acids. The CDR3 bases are TGTGCCAGCAGTTACTCCGGGAGTCAGCCCCAGCATTTT. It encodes CASSYSGSQPQHF.

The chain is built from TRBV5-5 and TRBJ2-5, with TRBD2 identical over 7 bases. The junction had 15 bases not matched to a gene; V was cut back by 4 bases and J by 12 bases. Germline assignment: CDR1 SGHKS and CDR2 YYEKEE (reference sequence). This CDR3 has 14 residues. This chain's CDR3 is CASSRSTSAGLKYF. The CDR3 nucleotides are TGTGCCAGCAGCCGCAGTACTAGCGCGGGGCTCAAGTACTTC.